This T cell receptor beta chain was sequenced in a study of cytomegalovirus exposure and HLA in healthy donors. V shed 6 bases and J shed 3 bases, with 15 bases lying between them. The CDR3 extends over 14 amino acids. CDR1 is LNHDA and CDR2 is SQIVND in the germline V gene (reference sequence). Details on this clone: The target antigen is unknown.

The PCR employed 60 Vbeta primers together with 13 Jbeta primers. Clones were sequenced by immunoSEQ multiplex PCR, and TCRdb holds only the in-frame ones, with some missing. The table includes roughly 220,000 clones, approximately 85% detected once. Study-level findings and limits: Presence/absence analyses assumed roughly uniform sequencing depth across donors, which may not hold.

The genes are TRBV19 and TRBJ2-7; possibly TRBD1 for D (7 bases). The sequence was obtained from a woman in her forties in good health and CMV-seronegative. Sample: PBMCs. In nucleotides, the CDR3 is TGTGCCAGTAGCCGCGGGGACAGCTTCTACGAGCAGTACTTC. Translating gives CASSRGDSFYEQYF.